Below are 27 T cell receptor beta chains sequenced from a single sample in a study of blood T cell repertoires in COVID-19. Produced via immunoSEQ multiplex PCR; TCRdb's table is partial and in-frame only. The sample carries some 450,000 clones, roughly 89% recorded once. The sequencing sample was made of peripheral blood. These TCRs come from a man between 18 and 29 years old with COVID-19, enrolled during active disease.

The chain recombines TRBV29-1 with TRBJ2-5; perhaps TRBD1 as D (6 bases). The CDR3 runs 11 residues. CDR1 is SQVTM, CDR2 ANQGSEA, per germline. The V gene lost 7 bases and the J gene lost 9 bases, with 15 bases spanning the gap. The CDR3: CSDRVVTAQYF. The CDR3 DNA is TGCAGCGACAGGGTAGTCACGGCCCAGTACTTC. The full variable domain, its missing parts supplied by reference TRBV29-1 and TRBJ2-5, is SAVISQKPSRDICQRGTSLTIQCQVDSQVTMMFWYRQQPGQSLTLIATANQGSEATYESGFVIDKFPISRPNLTFSTLTVSNMSPEDSSIYLCSDRVVTAQYFGPGTRLLVL.

The chain employs TRBV18 and TRBJ2-7, with D uncertain. This CDR3 has 14 residues. From germline, CDR1 is KGHSH and CDR2 LQKENI. The germline V and J ends were trimmed by 1 base and 5 bases, with 12 bases remaining between them. The CDR3 here is CASSPRTQTNEQYF. The CDR3 DNA sequence: TGTGCCAGCTCACCACGTACTCAAACGAACGAGCAGTACTTC.

This chain connects TRBV7-8 to TRBJ1-2; 9 positions match TRBD1. The CDR3 spans 13 residues. The V gene end was trimmed by 9 bases and the J gene end by 4 bases; junction bases not matched to a gene: 6. CDR1 SGHVS and CDR2 FQNEAQ come from the germline V gene. CDR3 bases: TGTGCCAGTAGCCGGGACAGGGCCTATGGCTACACCTTC. Translated, it gives CASSRDRAYGYTF.

This chain links TRBV7-8 with TRBJ1-6, with 7 bases aligning to TRBD1. The CDR3 extends over 19 amino acids. The germline gives CDR1 SGHVS, CDR2 FQNEAQ. V shed 1 base and J 4 bases; nucleotides not matched to a gene: 13. The CDR3 DNA sequence: TGTGCCAGCAGCTTAGGACTCGTGACAGGGATCGGGTATAATTCACCCCTCCACTTT. Its protein product is CASSLGLVTGIGYNSPLHF.

This sequence joins TRBV6-5 and TRBJ2-2, with 9 nucleotides matching TRBD1. Trimming at V came to 0 bases and at J to 4 bases, leaving 3 bases not matched to a gene. The CDR3 runs to 16 residues. Germline assignment: CDR1 MNHEY and CDR2 SVGAGI. CDR3: CASSYSGQGLTGELFF. CDR3 DNA: TGTGCCAGCAGTTACTCCGGACAGGGGCTCACCGGGGAGCTGTTTTTT.

This sequence joins TRBV24-1 and TRBJ2-1, with D possibly matching TRBD2 (6 bases). From germline, CDR1 is KGHDR and CDR2 SFDVKD. The CDR3 is 16 residues long. V lost 2 bases, J lost 7 bases, and 17 bases lay in between. Here the CDR3 DNA reads TGTGCCACCAGTGATTCCGGGACTTGGGTGTCAAATGAGCAGTTCTTC. Its translation is CATSDSGTWVSNEQFF.

The rearrangement links TRBV19 to TRBJ1-2; no reliable D call. The CDR3 loop spans 14 amino acids. V was trimmed by 1 base and J by 3 bases, leaving 9 bases between them. Germline CDR1 is LNHDA and CDR2 is SQIVND (reference sequence). The CDR3 is CASSIVASDYGYTF. The CDR3 nucleotides are TGTGCCAGTAGTATAGTGGCCTCTGACTATGGCTACACCTTC.

The count of this clone is one. The V call is TRBV27, the J call TRBJ1-2; tentatively, D is TRBD1 (6 bases). Between the trimmed V and J ends, which lost 6 bases and 6 bases, there was a span of 17 bases. The CDR3 covers 14 residues. Germline V gene lookup returns CDR1 MNHEY and CDR2 SMNVEV (reference sequence). The CDR3 coding sequence is TGTGCCAGCAGCAGAACGGTAACAGGGAATGGCTACACCTTC. It is translated as CASSRTVTGNGYTF.

This clone was counted only a few times. The chain carries TRBV5-6 and TRBJ1-1, with 10 nucleotides matching TRBD1. V gave up 2 bases and J gave up 6 bases; unmatched junction bases: 4. The V gene's germline CDR1 is SGHDT and CDR2 YYEEEE. The length of the CDR3 is 14 residues. CDR3 DNA: TGTGCCAGCAGCTTAACCGGGACAGGGGCTGAAGCTTTCTTT. It translates to CASSLTGTGAEAFF.

The chain recombines TRBV11-2 with TRBJ2-1, with 8 bases lining up with TRBD2. The CDR3 is 18 amino acids. CDR1 SGHAT and CDR2 FQNNGV come from the germline V gene. Trimming at V came to 4 bases and at J to 5 bases, leaving 16 bases not matched to a gene. The CDR3 is CASSSNSPRGGSHNEQFF. DNA of the CDR3: TGTGCCAGCAGCTCCAATTCCCCCCGGGGGGGTTCCCACAATGAGCAGTTCTTC.

The chain has TRBV7-6 and TRBJ2-1; D remains ambiguous. CDR1 is SGHVS and CDR2 is FNYEAQ in the germline V gene. The V end was cut by 0 bases, the J end by 7 bases, with 7 bases between. CDR3 length: 13 amino acids. The CDR3 spells CASSLASHNEQFF. The CDR3 bases are TGTGCCAGCAGCTTAGCGAGTCATAATGAGCAGTTCTTC.

The chain couples TRBV6-5 to TRBJ2-5; the D gene is possibly TRBD2 (5 bases). Germline CDR1 reads MNHEY; CDR2 reads SVGAGI. Deletions cut 3 bases from V and 3 bases from J, with 14 bases between. This CDR3 is built from 15 residues. This CDR3 is CASSYVSRREETQYF. DNA of the CDR3: TGTGCCAGCAGTTATGTTTCTAGGCGGGAAGAGACCCAGTACTTC.

The chain is built from TRBV2 and TRBJ2-1, with 8 bases aligning to TRBD1. The trim removed 10 bases at V and 3 bases at J, leaving 17 bases unmatched. Germline V CDR1 and CDR2: SNHLY, FYNNEI. This CDR3 comprises 17 residues. CDR3 bases: TGTGCCACCCTCCGGGGTTGGGGGACAGGAAACTACAATGAGCAGTTCTTC. This gives the protein CATLRGWGTGNYNEQFF.

The chain has TRBV13 and TRBJ2-7; 7 bases are shared with TRBD2. Germline CDR1 is PRHDT and CDR2 is FYEKMQ (reference sequence). The length of the CDR3 is 15 residues. Losses at the gene ends were 5 bases for V and 4 bases for J; bases not matched to a gene: 11. CDR3 protein: CASSSTTGLSYEQYF. Written as DNA, the CDR3 is TGTGCCAGCAGCAGTACAACGGGACTATCATACGAGCAGTACTTC.

The chain employs TRBV4-1 and TRBJ2-1; 12 bases line up with TRBD1. Per germline, CDR1 MGHRA and CDR2 YSYEKL. The length of the CDR3 is 20 residues. V dropped 4 bases and J dropped 0; count of bases not matched to a gene: 13. The CDR3 sequence: CASSPPGQGAFFGSYNEQFF. CDR3 coding DNA: TGCGCCAGCAGCCCCCCGGGACAGGGGGCCTTCTTTGGCTCCTACAATGAGCAGTTCTTC.

The rearrangement uses TRBV19 and TRBJ1-3; D remains unclear. The CDR3 consists of 14 residues. V lost 3 bases and J lost 0, with 6 bases in between. Germline V gene lookup returns CDR1 LNHDA and CDR2 SQIVND (reference sequence). CDR3 residues: CASSISYSGNTIYF. In DNA, the CDR3 is TGTGCCAGTAGTATCTCTTACTCTGGAAACACCATATATTTT. The whole variable domain, remainder taken from reference TRBV19 and TRBJ1-3, is DGGITQSPKYLFRKEGQNVTLSCEQNLNHDAMYWYRQDPGQGLRLIYYSQIVNDFQKGDIAEGYSVSREKKESFPLTVTSAQKNPTAFYLCASSISYSGNTIYFGEGSWLTVV.

V is TRBV2 and J is TRBJ1-1, with D uncertain. Germline V gene data show CDR1 as SNHLY and CDR2 as FYNNEI. V was trimmed by 8 bases and J by 0 bases, leaving 4 bases between them. The CDR3 is 11 amino acids. The chain's CDR3 is CASLLNTEAFF. CDR3 coding DNA: TGTGCCAGCCTACTGAACACTGAAGCTTTCTTT. The full variable domain, with the rest looked up from reference TRBV2 and TRBJ1-1, is EPEVTQTPSHQVTQMGQEVILRCVPISNHLYFYWYRQILGQKVEFLVSFYNNEISEKSEIFDDQFSVERPDGSNFTLKIRSTKLEDSAMYFCASLLNTEAFFGQGTRLTVV.

The chain joins TRBV2 to TRBJ1-6, with 10 bases that match TRBD1. Germline CDR1 SNHLY, CDR2 FYNNEI. The CDR3 is 16 amino acids. After removal of 4 bases from V and 7 bases from J, the junction contained 7 bases not matched to a gene. CDR3: CASSVTGGAGNSPLHF. The CDR3 nucleotides read TGTGCCAGCAGTGTGACAGGGGGCGCCGGAAATTCACCCCTCCACTTT.

The chain uses TRBV9 and TRBJ1-1; D not certain. The length of the CDR3 is 13 residues. The V end lost 0 bases, the J end lost 3 bases, and 6 bases lay between the germline ends. The germline CDR1 and CDR2 sequences are SGDLS and YYNGEE. The DNA for the CDR3 is TGTGCCAGCAGCGTAGCGTTTTACACTGAAGCTTTCTTT. Translation gives CASSVAFYTEAFF.

DNA of the CDR3: TGTGCCAGCAGCTCACAGGGGCCCAATCAGCCCCAGCATTTT. This encodes CASSSQGPNQPQHF. This sequence joins TRBV7-9 and TRBJ1-5; 7 bases fit TRBD1. This CDR3 has 14 amino acids. Unmatched junction bases numbered 3, after V lost 4 bases and J lost 3 bases. The germline CDR1 and CDR2 sequences are SEHNR and FQNEAQ (reference sequence).

This sequence joins TRBV7-9 and TRBJ2-1, with 11 bases lining up with TRBD1. This CDR3 has 16 amino acids. Germline values: CDR1 SEHNR, CDR2 FQNEAQ (reference sequence). Trimming cost V 3 bases and J 2 bases; bases outside gene matches: 3. The CDR3 bases are TGTGCCAGCAGCTTGGGACAGGGGGGCACCTACAATGAGCAGTTCTTC. Its protein is CASSLGQGGTYNEQFF. The full variable domain, its missing parts supplied by reference TRBV7-9 and TRBJ2-1, is DTGVSQNPRHKITKRGQNVTFRCDPISEHNRLYWYRQTLGQGPEFLTYFQNEAQLEKSRLLSDRFSAERPKGSFSTLEIQRTEQGDSAMYLCASSLGQGGTYNEQFFGPGTRLTVL.

The chain joins TRBV3-1 (or the pseudogene TRBV3-2) to TRBJ2-1; 7 bases match TRBD1. V lost 5 bases to trimming and J lost 7 bases; unmatched junction nucleotides: 5. Germline loops: CDR1 LGHDT, CDR2 YNNKEL (reference sequence). This CDR3 is built from 13 residues. The CDR3 is CASSRNRGNEQFF. DNA for the CDR3: TGTGCCAGCAGCAGGAACAGGGGAAATGAGCAGTTCTTC.

A single count supports this clone. This chain links TRBV15 with TRBJ2-7, with TRBD2 matching over 8 bases. Germline V gene lookup returns CDR1 LNHNV and CDR2 YYDKDF (reference sequence). CDR3 length: 14 residues. Trimming took 6 bases from V and 2 from J; bases not matched to a gene: 6. The CDR3 DNA reads as TGTGCCACCAGGGATACTAGCGGAACCTACGAGCAGTACTTC. It translates to CATRDTSGTYEQYF.

The CDR3 DNA follows: TGCGCCAGCAGCTTGGATGGACAGGGGCCTCAAGCTTTCTTT. Translated, it gives CASSLDGQGPQAFF. V usage is TRBV5-1 and J usage is TRBJ1-1; 9 bases line up with TRBD1. The ends lost 0 bases at V and 9 bases at J; junction bases unmatched: 6. CDR1 SGHRS and CDR2 YFSETQ come from the germline V gene. CDR3 length: 14 residues.

The rearrangement uses TRBV2 and TRBJ2-5; 8 bases align to TRBD2. Germline V gene lookup returns CDR1 SNHLY and CDR2 FYNNEI. The trim removed 8 bases at V and 3 bases at J, leaving 5 bases unmatched. The CDR3 has 13 residues. The CDR3 sequence is CASPGTSEETQYF. CDR3 DNA: TGTGCCAGCCCCGGGACTAGTGAAGAGACCCAGTACTTC.

The J gene is TRBJ1-5, the V gene TRBV10-2; 7 bases are a match to TRBD1. This CDR3 contains 13 residues. Germline loops: CDR1 WSHSY, CDR2 SAAADI. Trimming removed 6 bases from V and 3 bases from J; junction bases left unmatched: 2. The CDR3 coding sequence is TGCGCCAGCAGGGGACAGTTCAATCAGCCCCAGCATTTT. Amino acids: CASRGQFNQPQHF.

This chain joins TRBV11-3 and TRBJ2-7; possibly TRBD2 for D (5 bases). Between the trimmed V and J ends, which lost 3 bases and 2 bases, there was a span of 14 bases. Germline CDR1 and CDR2: SGHNT and YENEEA. The CDR3 sequence is 15 residues long. The CDR3 DNA reads as TGTGCCAGCAGCTTGAGGGCCATTTTAACCTACGAGCAGTACTTC. Translating it yields CASSLRAILTYEQYF.